Presented here are 6 T cell receptor beta chains from one specimen sequenced in a study of T cells after yellow fever vaccination. MiXCR was run by TCRdb on the 5' RACE reads, yielding one entry per CDR3 protein. The sample has a few hundred thousand distinct CDR3 sequences, 6.9% seen once. The material was CD4+ T cells sorted from PBMCs, obtained 15 days after the yellow fever booster vaccination. Receptors were obtained from a young man who received the YFV17D yellow fever vaccine.

This clonotype was seen only a few times. The genes are TRBV19 and TRBJ2-1; 13 nucleotides match TRBD2. From germline, CDR1 is LNHDA and CDR2 SQIVND (reference sequence). With V trimmed by 3 bases and J by 5 bases, 4 bases remained unmatched. This CDR3 is 16 amino acids long. The DNA of the CDR3 is TGTGCCAGTAGTATGGGAGGACTAGCGGGAGACAATGAGCAGTTCTTC. It is translated as CASSMGGLAGDNEQFF.

This clonotype has at least ten counts. The V gene is TRBV18, the J gene TRBJ2-7; D assignment may be TRBD1 or TRBD2 (5 bases each). The CDR3 spans 14 residues. V gave up 2 bases and J gave up 4 bases, with 12 bases separating them. Germline lookup yields CDR1 KGHSH and CDR2 LQKENI. CDR3 protein: CASSPGASRYEQYF. CDR3 nucleotides: TGTGCCAGCTCACCAGGGGCTAGCCGATACGAGCAGTACTTC.

This clonotype was counted at least ten times. The chain has TRBV5-1 and TRBJ2-2, with 8 bases that match TRBD2. Looked up from germline, CDR1 is SGHRS and CDR2 is YFSETQ. V gave up 4 bases and J gave up 4 bases; unmatched junction bases: 6. The CDR3 contains 15 residues. The chain's CDR3 is CASSPGGPGTGELFF. The CDR3 nucleotides read TGCGCCAGCAGCCCGGGGGGGCCGGGCACCGGGGAGCTGTTTTTT.

This clonotype was counted a few times. The chain recombines TRBV5-1 with TRBJ2-4; a possible D gene is TRBD1 (6 bases). Trimming took 4 bases from V and 11 from J, leaving 16 bases between them. Germline V gene data show CDR1 as SGHRS and CDR2 as YFSETQ. The CDR3 has 13 residues. The CDR3 region has the DNA TGCGCCAGCAGCCGGACAGAAAACACTGTTCAGTACTTC. It codes for CASSRTENTVQYF.

Comment on this clonotype: A single base separates this from a much larger clone, so it may be a read error. The chain combines TRBV20-1 with TRBJ2-5; D uncertain. This CDR3 contains 11 residues. Germline assignment: CDR1 DFQATT and CDR2 SNEGSKA (reference sequence). Trimming stripped 6 bases from V and 5 bases from J, with 10 bases between. The CDR3 protein is CSAQVPETQYF. CDR3 DNA sequence: TGCAGTGCCCAGGTACCGGAGACCCAGTACTTC.

The chain uses TRBV5-6 and TRBJ2-3; D ambiguous. CDR3 length: 14 residues. The germline CDR1 and CDR2 sequences are SGHDT and YYEEEE. Trimming pared 0 bases from V and 3 bases from J, leaving 8 bases between. CDR3 nucleotide sequence: TGTGCCAGCAGCTTGGTATTAGGAACAGATACGCAGTATTTT. Translation gives CASSLVLGTDTQYF.